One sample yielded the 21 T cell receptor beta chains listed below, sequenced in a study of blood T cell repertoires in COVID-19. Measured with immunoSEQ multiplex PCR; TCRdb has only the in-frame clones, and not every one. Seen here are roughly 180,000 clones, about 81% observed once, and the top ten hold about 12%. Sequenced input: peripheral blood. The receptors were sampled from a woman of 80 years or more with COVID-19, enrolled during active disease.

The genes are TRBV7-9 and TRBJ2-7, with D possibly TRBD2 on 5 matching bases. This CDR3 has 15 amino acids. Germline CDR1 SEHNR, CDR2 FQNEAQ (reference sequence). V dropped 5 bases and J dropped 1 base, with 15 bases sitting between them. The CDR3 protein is CASSRGPTYSYEQYF. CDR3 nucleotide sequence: TGTGCCAGCAGCCGCGGGCCTACCTATTCCTACGAGCAGTACTTC.

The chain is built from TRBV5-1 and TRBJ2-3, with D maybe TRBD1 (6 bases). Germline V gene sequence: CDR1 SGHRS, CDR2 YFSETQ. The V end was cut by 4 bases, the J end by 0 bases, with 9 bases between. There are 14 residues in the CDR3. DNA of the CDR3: TGCGCCAGCAGCAAAGGACAGAGCACAGATACGCAGTATTTT. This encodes CASSKGQSTDTQYF. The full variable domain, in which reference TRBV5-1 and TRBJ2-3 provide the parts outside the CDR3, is KAGVTQTPRYLIKTRGQQVTLSCSPISGHRSVSWYQQTPGQGLQFLFEYFSETQRNKGNFPGRFSGRQFSNSRSEMNVSTLELGDSALYLCASSKGQSTDTQYFGPGTRLTVL.

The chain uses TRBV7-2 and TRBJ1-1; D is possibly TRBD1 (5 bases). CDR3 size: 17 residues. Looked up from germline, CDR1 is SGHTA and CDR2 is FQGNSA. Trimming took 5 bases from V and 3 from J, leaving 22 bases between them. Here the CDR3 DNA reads TGTGCCAGCAGCCCCTGGACGGATCAGGGAAGTTACACTGAAGCTTTCTTT. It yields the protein CASSPWTDQGSYTEAFF.

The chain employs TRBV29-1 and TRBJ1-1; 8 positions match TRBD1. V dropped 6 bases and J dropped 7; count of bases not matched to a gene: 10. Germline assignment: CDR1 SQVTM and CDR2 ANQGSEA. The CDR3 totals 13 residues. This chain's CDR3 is CSVEQGGYGEAFF. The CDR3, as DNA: TGCAGCGTGGAACAGGGGGGCTACGGTGAAGCTTTCTTT. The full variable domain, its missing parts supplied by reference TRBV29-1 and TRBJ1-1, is SAVISQKPSRDICQRGTSLTIQCQVDSQVTMMFWYRQQPGQSLTLIATANQGSEATYESGFVIDKFPISRPNLTFSTLTVSNMSPEDSSIYLCSVEQGGYGEAFFGQGTRLTVV.

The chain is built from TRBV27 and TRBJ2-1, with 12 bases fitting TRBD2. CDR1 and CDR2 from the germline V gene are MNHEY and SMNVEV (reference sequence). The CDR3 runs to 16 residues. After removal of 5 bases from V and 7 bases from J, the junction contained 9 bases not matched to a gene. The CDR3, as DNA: TGTGCCAGCAGTCCCCTAGCGGGGGGGCCGAAGAATGAGCAGTTCTTC. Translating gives CASSPLAGGPKNEQFF.

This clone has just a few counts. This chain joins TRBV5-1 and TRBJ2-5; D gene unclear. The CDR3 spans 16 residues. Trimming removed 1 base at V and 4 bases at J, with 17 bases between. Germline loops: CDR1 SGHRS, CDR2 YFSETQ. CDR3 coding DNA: TGCGCCAGCAGCTTGCAGGCCGTGTTAGATAGAGAGACCCAGTACTTC. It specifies CASSLQAVLDRETQYF.

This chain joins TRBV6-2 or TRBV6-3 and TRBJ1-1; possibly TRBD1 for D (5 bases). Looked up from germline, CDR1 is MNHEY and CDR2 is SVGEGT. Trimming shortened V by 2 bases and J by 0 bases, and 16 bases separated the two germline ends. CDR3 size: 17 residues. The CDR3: CASSYGGVRTMNTEAFF. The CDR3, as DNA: TGTGCCAGCAGTTACGGGGGGGTCAGGACCATGAACACTGAAGCTTTCTTT.

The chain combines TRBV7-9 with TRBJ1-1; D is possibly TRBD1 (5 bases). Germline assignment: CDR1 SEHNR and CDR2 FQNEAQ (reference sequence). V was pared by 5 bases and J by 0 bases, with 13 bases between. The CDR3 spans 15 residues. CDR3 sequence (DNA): TGTGCCAGCAGCCCCCTGACAGTAGTGAACACTGAAGCTTTCTTT. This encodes CASSPLTVVNTEAFF.

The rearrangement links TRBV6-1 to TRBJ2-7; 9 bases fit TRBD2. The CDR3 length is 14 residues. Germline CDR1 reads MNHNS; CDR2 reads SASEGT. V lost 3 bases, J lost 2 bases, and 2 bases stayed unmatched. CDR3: CASSDLAGPYEQYF. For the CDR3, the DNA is TGTGCCAGCAGTGATCTAGCGGGACCCTACGAGCAGTACTTC.

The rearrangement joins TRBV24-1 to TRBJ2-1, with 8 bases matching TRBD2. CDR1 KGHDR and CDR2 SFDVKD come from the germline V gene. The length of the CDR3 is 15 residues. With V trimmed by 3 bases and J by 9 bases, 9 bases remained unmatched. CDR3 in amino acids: CATSDAGTRLSEQFF. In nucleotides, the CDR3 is TGTGCCACCAGTGATGCCGGGACTAGGTTAAGTGAGCAGTTCTTC.

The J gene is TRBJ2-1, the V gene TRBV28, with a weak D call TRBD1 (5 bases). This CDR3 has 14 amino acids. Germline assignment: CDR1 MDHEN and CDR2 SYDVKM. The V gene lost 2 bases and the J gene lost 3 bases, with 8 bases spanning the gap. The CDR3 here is CASSLLGDYNEQFF. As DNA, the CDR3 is TGTGCCAGCAGTTTACTAGGGGACTACAATGAGCAGTTCTTC. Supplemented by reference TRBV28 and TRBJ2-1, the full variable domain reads DVKVTQSSRYLVKRTGEKVFLECVQDMDHENMFWYRQDPGLGLRLIYFSYDVKMKEKGDIPEGYSVSREKKERFSLILESASTNQTSMYLCASSLLGDYNEQFFGPGTRLTVL.

The CDR3 here is CASSVVDSPYEQYF. The CDR3 DNA reads as TGTGCCAGCAGCGTAGTGGACAGTCCCTACGAGCAGTACTTC. The V gene is TRBV9, the J gene TRBJ2-7; TRBD1 is a possible D gene (6 bases). V was pared by 0 bases and J by 2 bases, with 9 bases between. CDR3 length equals 14 residues. Germline V CDR1 and CDR2: SGDLS, YYNGEE.

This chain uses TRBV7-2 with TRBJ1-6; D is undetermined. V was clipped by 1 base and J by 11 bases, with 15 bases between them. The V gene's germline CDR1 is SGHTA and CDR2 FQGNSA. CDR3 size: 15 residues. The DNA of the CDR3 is TGTGCCAGCAGCTTAGTTAACAGTTGGTTGCCACCCCTCCACTTT. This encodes CASSLVNSWLPPLHF.

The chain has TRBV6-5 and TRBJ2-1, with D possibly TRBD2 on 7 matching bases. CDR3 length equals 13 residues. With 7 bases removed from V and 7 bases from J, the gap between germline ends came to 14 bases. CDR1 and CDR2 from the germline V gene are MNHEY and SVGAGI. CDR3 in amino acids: CASKGEGWNEQFF. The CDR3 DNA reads TGTGCCAGCAAGGGGGAGGGGTGGAATGAGCAGTTCTTC.

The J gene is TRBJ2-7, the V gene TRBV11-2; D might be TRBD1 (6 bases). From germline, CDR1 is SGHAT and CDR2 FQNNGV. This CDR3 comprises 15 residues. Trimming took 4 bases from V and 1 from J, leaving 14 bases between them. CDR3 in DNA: TGTGCCAGCAGCTACTCGCCTGGACAGTCCTACGAGCAGTACTTC. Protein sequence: CASSYSPGQSYEQYF. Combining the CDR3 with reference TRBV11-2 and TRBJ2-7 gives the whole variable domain EAGVAQSPRYKIIEKRQSVAFWCNPISGHATLYWYQQILGQGPKLLIQFQNNGVVDDSQLPKDRFSAERLKGVDSTLKIQPAKLEDSAVYLCASSYSPGQSYEQYFGPGTRLTVT.

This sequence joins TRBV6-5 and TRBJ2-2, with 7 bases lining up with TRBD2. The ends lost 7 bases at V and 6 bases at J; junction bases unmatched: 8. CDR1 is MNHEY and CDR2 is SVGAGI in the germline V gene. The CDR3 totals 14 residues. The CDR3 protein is CASKKAGVSGELFF. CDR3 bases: TGTGCCAGCAAAAAGGCGGGAGTTTCCGGGGAGCTGTTTTTT.

The CDR3 region is CASSQGIGGISPLHF. CDR3 sequence (DNA): TGCGCCAGCAGCCAAGGGATAGGGGGAATTTCACCCCTCCACTTT. The gene calls are TRBV4-3 and TRBJ1-6, with D tentatively TRBD1 (6 bases). This CDR3 comprises 15 residues. Germline V gene sequence: CDR1 LGHNA, CDR2 YSLEER. Trimming stripped 1 base from V and 9 bases from J, with 13 bases between.

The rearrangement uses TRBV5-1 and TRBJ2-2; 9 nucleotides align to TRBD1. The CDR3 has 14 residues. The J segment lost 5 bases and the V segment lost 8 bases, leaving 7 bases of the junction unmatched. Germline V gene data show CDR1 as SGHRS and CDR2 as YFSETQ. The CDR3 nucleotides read TGCGCCAGTAAACAGGGGGCAGAGACCGGGGAGCTGTTTTTT. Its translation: CASKQGAETGELFF.

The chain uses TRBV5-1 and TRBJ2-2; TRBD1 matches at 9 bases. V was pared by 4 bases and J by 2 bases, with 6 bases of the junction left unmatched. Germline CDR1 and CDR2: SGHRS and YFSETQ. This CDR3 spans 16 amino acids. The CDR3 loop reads CASSPGQGDNTGELFF. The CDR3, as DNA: TGCGCCAGCAGCCCGGGACAGGGAGATAACACCGGGGAGCTGTTTTTT. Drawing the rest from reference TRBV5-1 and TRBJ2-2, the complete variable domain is KAGVTQTPRYLIKTRGQQVTLSCSPISGHRSVSWYQQTPGQGLQFLFEYFSETQRNKGNFPGRFSGRQFSNSRSEMNVSTLELGDSALYLCASSPGQGDNTGELFFGEGSRLTVL.

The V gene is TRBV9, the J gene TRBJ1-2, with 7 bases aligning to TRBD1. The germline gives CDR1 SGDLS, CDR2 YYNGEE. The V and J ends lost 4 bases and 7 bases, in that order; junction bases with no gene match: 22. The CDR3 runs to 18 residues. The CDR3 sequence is CASSPSLRTGGLYGGYTF. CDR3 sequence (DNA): TGTGCCAGCAGCCCTAGTCTCAGGACAGGAGGTTTGTATGGTGGCTACACCTTC.

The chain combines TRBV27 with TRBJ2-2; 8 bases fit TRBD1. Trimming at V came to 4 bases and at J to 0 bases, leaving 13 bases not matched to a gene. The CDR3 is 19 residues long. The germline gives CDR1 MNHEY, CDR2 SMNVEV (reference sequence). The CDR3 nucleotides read TGTGCCAGCAGTTCACAACCCTCCCCCAGGGGGCCGAACACCGGGGAGCTGTTTTTT. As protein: CASSSQPSPRGPNTGELFF.